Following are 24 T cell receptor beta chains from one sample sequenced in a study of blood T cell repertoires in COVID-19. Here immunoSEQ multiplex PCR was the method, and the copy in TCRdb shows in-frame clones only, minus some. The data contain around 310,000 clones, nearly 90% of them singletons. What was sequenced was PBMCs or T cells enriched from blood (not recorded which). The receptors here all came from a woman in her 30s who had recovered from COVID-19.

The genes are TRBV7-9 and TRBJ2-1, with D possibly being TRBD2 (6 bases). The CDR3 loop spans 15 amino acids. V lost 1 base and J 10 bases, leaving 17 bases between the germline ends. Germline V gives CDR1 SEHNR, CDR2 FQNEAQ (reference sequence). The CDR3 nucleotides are TGTGCCAGCAGCTTAGGGCCCCTTGGGGGGTGGGAGCAGTTCTTC. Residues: CASSLGPLGGWEQFF. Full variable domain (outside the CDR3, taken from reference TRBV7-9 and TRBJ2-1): DTGVSQNPRHKITKRGQNVTFRCDPISEHNRLYWYRQTLGQGPEFLTYFQNEAQLEKSRLLSDRFSAERPKGSFSTLEIQRTEQGDSAMYLCASSLGPLGGWEQFFGPGTRLTVL.

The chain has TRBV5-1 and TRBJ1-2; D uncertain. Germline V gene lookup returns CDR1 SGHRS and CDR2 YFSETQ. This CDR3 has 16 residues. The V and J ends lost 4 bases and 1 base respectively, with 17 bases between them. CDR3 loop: CASSPGRDRVNYGYTF. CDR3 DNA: TGCGCCAGCAGCCCTGGACGGGATAGGGTTAACTATGGCTACACCTTC.

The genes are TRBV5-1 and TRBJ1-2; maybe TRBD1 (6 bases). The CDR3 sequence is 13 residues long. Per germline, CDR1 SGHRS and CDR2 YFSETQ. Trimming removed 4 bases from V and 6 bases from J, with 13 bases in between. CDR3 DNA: TGCGCCAGCAGCCCGATGGCAGGGGATGGCTACACCTTC. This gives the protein CASSPMAGDGYTF.

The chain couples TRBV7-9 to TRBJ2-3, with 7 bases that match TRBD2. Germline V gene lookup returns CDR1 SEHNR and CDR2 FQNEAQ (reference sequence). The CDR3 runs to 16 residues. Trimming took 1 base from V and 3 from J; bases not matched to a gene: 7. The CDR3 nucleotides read TGTGCCAGCAGCTTAGTGAGCGGGAAGTTGACAGATACGCAGTATTTT. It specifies CASSLVSGKLTDTQYF.

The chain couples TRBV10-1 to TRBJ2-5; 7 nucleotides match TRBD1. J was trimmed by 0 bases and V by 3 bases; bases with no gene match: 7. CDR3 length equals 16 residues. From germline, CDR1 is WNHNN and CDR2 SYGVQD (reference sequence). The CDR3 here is CASSERIGTDQETQYF. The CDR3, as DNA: TGCGCCAGCAGTGAAAGGATCGGGACAGACCAAGAGACCCAGTACTTC.

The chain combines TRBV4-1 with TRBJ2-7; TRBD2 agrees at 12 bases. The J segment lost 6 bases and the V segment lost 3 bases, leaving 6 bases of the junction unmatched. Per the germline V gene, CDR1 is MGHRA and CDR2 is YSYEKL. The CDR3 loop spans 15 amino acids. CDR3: CASSQLLAGGTEQYF. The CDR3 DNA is TGCGCCAGCAGCCAGTTACTAGCGGGAGGTACCGAGCAGTACTTC.

The CDR3 here is CASTANLLDSEAFF. CDR3 nucleotides: TGTGCCAGTACCGCGAACCTTTTAGACAGTGAAGCTTTCTTT. V is TRBV19 and J is TRBJ1-1, with D possibly TRBD1 on 5 matching bases. Germline V gene sequence: CDR1 LNHDA, CDR2 SQIVND (reference sequence). Trimming took off 7 bases at V and 7 bases at J, with 19 bases between the two ends. This CDR3 is built from 14 residues. The full variable domain, with the rest looked up from reference TRBV19 and TRBJ1-1, is DGGITQSPKYLFRKEGQNVTLSCEQNLNHDAMYWYRQDPGQGLRLIYYSQIVNDFQKGDIAEGYSVSREKKESFPLTVTSAQKNPTAFYLCASTANLLDSEAFFGQGTRLTVV.

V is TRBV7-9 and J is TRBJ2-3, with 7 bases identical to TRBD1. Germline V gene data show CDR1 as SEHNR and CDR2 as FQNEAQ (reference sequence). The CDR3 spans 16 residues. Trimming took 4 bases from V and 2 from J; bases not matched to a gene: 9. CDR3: CASSSLDRSLTDTQYF. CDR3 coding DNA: TGTGCCAGCAGCTCCTTGGACAGGTCACTCACAGATACGCAGTATTTT. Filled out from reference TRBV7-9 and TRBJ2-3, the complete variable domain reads DTGVSQNPRHKITKRGQNVTFRCDPISEHNRLYWYRQTLGQGPEFLTYFQNEAQLEKSRLLSDRFSAERPKGSFSTLEIQRTEQGDSAMYLCASSSLDRSLTDTQYFGPGTRLTVL.

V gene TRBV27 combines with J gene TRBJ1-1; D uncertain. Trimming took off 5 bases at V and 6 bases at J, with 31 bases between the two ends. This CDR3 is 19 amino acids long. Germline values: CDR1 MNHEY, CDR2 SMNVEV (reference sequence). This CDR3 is CASSHKSVPRQRLIPEAFF. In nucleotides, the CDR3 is TGTGCCAGCAGTCACAAAAGCGTCCCCCGGCAAAGGTTGATCCCTGAAGCTTTCTTT.

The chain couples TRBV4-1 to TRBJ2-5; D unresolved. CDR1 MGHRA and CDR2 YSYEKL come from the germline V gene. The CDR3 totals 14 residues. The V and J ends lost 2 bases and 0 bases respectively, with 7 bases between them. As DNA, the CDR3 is TGCGCCAGCAGCCAACTTATATACCAAGAGACCCAGTACTTC. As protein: CASSQLIYQETQYF.

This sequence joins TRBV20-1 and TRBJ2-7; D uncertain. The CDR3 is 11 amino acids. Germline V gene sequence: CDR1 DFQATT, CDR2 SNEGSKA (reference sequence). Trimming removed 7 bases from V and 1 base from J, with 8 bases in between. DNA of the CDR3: TGCAGTGTTCTGTTATCCTACGAGCAGTACTTC. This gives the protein CSVLLSYEQYF.

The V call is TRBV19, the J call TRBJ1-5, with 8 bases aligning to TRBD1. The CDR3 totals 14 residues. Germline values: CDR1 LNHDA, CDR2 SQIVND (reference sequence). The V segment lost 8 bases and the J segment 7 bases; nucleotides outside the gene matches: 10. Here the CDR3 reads CASDGQGGRQPQHF. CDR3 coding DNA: TGTGCCAGTGACGGACAGGGAGGACGCCAGCCCCAGCATTTT. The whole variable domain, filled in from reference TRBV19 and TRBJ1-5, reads DGGITQSPKYLFRKEGQNVTLSCEQNLNHDAMYWYRQDPGQGLRLIYYSQIVNDFQKGDIAEGYSVSREKKESFPLTVTSAQKNPTAFYLCASDGQGGRQPQHFGDGTRLSIL.

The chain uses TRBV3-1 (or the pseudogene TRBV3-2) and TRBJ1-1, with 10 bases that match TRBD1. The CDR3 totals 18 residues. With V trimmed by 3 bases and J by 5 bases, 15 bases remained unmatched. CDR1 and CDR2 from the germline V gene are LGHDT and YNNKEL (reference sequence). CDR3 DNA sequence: TGTGCCAGCAGCCAGAGGCCGACAGGGGGCGCAGGGAGTACTGAAGCTTTCTTT. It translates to CASSQRPTGGAGSTEAFF.

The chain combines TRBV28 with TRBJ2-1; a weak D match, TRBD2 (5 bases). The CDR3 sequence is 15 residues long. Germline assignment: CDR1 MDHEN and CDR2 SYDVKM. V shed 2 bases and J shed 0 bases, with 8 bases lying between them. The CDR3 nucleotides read TGTGCCAGCAGTTTACCGGGGAGCTCCTACAATGAGCAGTTCTTC. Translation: CASSLPGSSYNEQFF.

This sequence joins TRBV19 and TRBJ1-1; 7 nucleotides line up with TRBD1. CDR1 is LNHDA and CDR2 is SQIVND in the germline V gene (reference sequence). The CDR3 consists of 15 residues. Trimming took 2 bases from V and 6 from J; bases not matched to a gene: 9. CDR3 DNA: TGTGCCAGTAGTATAACAGGGGCGGCGAAGGCTGAAGCTTTCTTT. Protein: CASSITGAAKAEAFF.

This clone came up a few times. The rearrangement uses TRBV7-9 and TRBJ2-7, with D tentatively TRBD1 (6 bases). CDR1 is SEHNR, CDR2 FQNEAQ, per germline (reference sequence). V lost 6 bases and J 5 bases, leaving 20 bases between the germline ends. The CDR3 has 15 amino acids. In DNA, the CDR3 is TGTGCCAGCAGATCTCGCCTTCGGGACACGGACGAGCAGTACTTC. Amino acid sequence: CASRSRLRDTDEQYF.

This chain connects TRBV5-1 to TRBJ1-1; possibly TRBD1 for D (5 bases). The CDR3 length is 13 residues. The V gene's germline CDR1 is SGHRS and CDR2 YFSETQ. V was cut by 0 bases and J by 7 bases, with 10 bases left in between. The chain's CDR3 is CASSLVGGNEAFF. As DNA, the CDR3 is TGCGCCAGCAGCTTGGTGGGGGGAAATGAAGCTTTCTTT.

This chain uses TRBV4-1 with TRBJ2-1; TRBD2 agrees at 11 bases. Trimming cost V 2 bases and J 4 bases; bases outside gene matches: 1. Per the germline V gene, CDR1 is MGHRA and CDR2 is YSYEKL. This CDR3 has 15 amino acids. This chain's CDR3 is CASSQLAGGYNEQFF. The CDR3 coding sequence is TGCGCCAGCAGCCAACTAGCGGGAGGATACAATGAGCAGTTCTTC.

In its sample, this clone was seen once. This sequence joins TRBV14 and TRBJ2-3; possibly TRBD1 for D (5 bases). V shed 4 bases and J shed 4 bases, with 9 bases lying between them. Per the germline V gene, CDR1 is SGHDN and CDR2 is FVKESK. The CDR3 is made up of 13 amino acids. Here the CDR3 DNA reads TGTGCCAGCAGCCTAACAGGTCCAGATACGCAGTATTTT. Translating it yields CASSLTGPDTQYF.

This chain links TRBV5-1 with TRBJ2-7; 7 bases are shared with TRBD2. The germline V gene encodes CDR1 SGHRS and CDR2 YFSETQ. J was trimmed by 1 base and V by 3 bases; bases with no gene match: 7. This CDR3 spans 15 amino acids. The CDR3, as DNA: TGCGCCAGCAGCTCAACTAGCGTACCTTCCTACGAGCAGTACTTC. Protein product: CASSSTSVPSYEQYF.

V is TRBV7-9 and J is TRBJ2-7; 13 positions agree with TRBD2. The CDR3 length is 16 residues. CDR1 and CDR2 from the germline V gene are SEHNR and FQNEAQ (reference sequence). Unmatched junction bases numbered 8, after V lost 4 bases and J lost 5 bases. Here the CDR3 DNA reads TGTGCCAGCAGCTCGGGACTAGCGGGACCCTTGGACGAGCAGTACTTC. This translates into CASSSGLAGPLDEQYF.

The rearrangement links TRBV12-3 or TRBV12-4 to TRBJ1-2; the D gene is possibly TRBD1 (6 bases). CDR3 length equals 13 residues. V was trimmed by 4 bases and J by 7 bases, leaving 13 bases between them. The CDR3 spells CASSSHGTSGYTF. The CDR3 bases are TGTGCCAGCAGTTCCCACGGGACATCTGGCTACACCTTC.

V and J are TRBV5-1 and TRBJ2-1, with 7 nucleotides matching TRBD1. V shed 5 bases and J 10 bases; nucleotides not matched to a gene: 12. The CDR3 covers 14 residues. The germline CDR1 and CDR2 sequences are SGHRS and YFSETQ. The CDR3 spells CASRTDRDVREQFF. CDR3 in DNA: TGCGCCAGCAGGACCGACAGGGATGTCAGAGAGCAGTTCTTC.

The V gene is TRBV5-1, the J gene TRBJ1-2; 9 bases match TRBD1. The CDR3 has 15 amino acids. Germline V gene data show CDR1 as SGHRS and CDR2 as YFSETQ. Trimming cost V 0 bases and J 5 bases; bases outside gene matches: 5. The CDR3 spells CASSLAIGTGYGYTF. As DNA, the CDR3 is TGCGCCAGCAGCTTGGCAATAGGGACAGGGTATGGCTACACCTTC.